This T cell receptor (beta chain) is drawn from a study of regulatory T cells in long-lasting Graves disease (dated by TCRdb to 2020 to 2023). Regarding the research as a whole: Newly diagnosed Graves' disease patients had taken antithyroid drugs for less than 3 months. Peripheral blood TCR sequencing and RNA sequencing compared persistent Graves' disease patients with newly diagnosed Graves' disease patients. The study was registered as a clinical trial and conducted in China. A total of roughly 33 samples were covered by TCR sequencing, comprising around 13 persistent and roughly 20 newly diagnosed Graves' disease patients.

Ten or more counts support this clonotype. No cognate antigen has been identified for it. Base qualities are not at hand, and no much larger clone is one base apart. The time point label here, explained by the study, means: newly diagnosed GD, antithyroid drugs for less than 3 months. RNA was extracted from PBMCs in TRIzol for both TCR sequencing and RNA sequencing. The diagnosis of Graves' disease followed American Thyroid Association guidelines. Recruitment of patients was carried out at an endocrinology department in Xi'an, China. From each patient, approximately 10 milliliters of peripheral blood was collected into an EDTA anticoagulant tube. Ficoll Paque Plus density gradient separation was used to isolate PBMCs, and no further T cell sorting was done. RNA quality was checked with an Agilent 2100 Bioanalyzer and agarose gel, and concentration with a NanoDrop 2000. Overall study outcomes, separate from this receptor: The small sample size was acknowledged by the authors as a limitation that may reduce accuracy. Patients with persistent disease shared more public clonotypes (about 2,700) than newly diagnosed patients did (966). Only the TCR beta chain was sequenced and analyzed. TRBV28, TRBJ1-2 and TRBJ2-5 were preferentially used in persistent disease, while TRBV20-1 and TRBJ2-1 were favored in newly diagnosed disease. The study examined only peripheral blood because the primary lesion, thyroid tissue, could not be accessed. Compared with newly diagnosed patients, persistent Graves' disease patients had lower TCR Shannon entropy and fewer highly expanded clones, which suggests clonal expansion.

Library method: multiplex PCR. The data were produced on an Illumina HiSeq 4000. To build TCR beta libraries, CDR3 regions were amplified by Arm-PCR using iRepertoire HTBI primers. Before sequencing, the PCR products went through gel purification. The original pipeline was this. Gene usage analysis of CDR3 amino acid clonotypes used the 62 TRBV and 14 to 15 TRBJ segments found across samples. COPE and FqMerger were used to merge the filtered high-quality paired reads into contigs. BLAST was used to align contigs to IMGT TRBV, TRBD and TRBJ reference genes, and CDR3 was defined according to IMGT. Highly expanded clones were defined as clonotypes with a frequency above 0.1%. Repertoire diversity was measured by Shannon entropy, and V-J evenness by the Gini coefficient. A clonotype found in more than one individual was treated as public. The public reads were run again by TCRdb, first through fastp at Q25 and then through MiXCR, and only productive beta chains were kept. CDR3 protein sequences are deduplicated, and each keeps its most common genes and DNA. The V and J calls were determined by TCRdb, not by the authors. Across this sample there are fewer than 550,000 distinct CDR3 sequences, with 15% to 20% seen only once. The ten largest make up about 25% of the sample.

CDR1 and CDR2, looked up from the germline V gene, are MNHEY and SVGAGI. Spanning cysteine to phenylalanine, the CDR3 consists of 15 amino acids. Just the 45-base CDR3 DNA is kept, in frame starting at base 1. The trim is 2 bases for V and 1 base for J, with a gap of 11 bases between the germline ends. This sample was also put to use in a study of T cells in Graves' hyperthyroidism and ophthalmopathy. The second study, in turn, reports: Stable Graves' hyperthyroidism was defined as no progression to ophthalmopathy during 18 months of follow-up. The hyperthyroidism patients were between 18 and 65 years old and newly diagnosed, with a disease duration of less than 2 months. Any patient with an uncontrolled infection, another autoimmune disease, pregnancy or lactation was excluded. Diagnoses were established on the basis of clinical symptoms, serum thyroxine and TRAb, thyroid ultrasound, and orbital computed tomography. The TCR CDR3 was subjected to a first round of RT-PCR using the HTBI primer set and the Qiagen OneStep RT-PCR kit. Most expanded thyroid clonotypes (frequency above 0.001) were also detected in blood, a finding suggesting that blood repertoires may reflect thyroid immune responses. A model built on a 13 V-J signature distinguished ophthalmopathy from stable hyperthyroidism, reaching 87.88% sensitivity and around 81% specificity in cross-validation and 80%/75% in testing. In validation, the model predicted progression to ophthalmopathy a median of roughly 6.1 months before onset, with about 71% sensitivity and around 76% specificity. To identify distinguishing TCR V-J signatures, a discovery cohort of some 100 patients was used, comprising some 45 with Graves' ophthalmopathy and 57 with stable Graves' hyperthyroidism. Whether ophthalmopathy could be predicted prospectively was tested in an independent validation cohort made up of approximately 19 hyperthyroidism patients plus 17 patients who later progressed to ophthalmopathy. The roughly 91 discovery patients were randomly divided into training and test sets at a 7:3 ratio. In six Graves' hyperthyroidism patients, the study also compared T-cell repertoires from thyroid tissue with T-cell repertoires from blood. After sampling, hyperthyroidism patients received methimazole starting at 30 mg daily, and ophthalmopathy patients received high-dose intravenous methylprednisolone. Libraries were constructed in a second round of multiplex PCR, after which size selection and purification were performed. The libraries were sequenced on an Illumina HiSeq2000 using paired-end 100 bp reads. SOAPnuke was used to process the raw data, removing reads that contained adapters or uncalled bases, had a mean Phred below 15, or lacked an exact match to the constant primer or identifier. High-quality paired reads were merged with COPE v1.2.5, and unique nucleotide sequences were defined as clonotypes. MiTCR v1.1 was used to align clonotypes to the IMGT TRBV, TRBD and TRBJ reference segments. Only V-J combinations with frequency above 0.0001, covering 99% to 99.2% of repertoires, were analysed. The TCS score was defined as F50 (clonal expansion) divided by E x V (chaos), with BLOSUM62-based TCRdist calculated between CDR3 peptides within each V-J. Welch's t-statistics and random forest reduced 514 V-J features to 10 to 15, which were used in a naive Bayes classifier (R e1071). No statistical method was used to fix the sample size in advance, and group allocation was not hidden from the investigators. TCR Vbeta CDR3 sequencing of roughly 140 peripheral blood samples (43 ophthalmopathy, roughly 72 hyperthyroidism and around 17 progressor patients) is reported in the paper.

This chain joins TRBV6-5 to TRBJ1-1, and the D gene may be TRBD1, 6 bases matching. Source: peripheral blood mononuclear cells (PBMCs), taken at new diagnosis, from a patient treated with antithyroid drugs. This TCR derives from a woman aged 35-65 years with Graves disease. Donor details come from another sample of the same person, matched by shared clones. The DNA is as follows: TGTGCCAGCAGTTACGGAGGAGGGGGGAACACTGAAGCTTTCTTT. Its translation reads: CASSYGGGGNTEAFF.